Included here is one T cell receptor (beta chain) sequence, with context. The antigen is undetermined. Method: immunoSEQ multiplex PCR; TCRdb's copy keeps in-frame clones and lacks some. The sample contains around 300,000 clones, less than 90% of which appear only once. The sample originates from a study of Ad26.COV2.S vaccination and SARS-CoV-2 variants. Looking at the study overall: This donor came from the COV1001 trial of Ad26.COV2.S. Administration of Ad26.COV2.S was intramuscular, either once or twice 56 days apart. Regarding the study as a whole: Overall T cell responses may have been underestimated by the analyses of TCR breadth and depth. People who got the vaccine had more spike-specific TCR breadth than people who got placebo.

Noted treatment: around 19 received Ad26.COV2.S at low or high dose, single or two shots; 5 received placebo; per-sample allocation not given. Sampling was done on day 63 after the first vaccine or placebo injection. CDR3 size: 14 residues. The gene calls are TRBV21-1 and TRBJ2-2; the tabulated D call, TRBD1, remains unverified against the DNA. TRBV21-1 is deemed a pseudogene. Sequencing used peripheral blood, obtained in a trial of Ad26.COV2.S vaccine versus placebo. This sequence originates from a person aged 18-60 years who received the Ad26.COV2.S COVID-19 vaccine or a placebo. The CDR3 DNA follows: TGTGCCAGCAGCGAACGACAGTTCACCGGGGAGCTGTTTTTT. Translation gives CASSERQFTGELFF.